This T cell receptor (beta chain) is from a study of blood T cell repertoires in COVID-19. Study background: Acute-phase and convalescent COVID-19 samples originated in the United States, Italy and Spain.

Some clones are missing from TCRdb's copy, which holds only in-frame ones; the method was immunoSEQ multiplex PCR. The repertoire holds over 300,000 clones, with more than 70% as singletons. The germline V and J ends were trimmed by 0 bases and 7 bases, with 19 bases remaining between them. The germline gives CDR1 SGHRS, CDR2 YFSETQ. The CDR3 totals 16 residues. This TCR was sampled from a man in his late teens or twenties who had recovered from COVID-19. Sequencing was done on a sample of peripheral blood. The chain is built from TRBV5-1 and TRBJ1-1; no reliable D call. The CDR3 region is CASSLAPPMGSGEAFF. DNA for the CDR3: TGCGCCAGCAGCTTGGCCCCGCCGATGGGGAGCGGTGAAGCTTTCTTT.